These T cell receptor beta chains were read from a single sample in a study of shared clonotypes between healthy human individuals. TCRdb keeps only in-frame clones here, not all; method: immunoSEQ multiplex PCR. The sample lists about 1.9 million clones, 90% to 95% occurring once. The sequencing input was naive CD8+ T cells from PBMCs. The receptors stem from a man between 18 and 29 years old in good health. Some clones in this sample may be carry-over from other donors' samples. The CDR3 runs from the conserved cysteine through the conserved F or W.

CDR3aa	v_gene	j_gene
CASSPGRSDEKLFF	TRBV7-6	TRBJ1-4
CASSLDGHRTEAFF	TRBV27	TRBJ1-1
CASSSPKYTDTQYF	TRBV13	TRBJ2-3
CASSMSGYYGYTF	TRBV19	TRBJ1-2
CASSSSGSDNEQFF	TRBV9	TRBJ2-1
CASSIAGGIIGELFF	TRBV19	TRBJ2-2
CSVETGTYEQYF	TRBV29-1	TRBJ2-7
CASSPSPAGTYNEQFF	TRBV25-1	TRBJ2-1
CASSYRTGENEQFF	TRBV6-6	TRBJ2-1
CASSVHPEDGHQGTQYF	TRBV9	TRBJ2-5
CASSVARSGRTGELFF	TRBV9	TRBJ2-2
CASSQEATSDTQYF	TRBV14	TRBJ2-3
CASSVPGLAGEEQFF	TRBV9	TRBJ2-1
CASSFDVGNNEQFF	TRBV11-1	TRBJ2-1
CATSRDRGFFSGNTIYF	TRBV15	TRBJ1-3
CASSLGKIGELFF	TRBV7-9	TRBJ2-2
CASSKDKGDRGYTF	TRBV21-1	TRBJ1-2
CASSTGTGGANSPLHF	TRBV7-9	TRBJ1-6
CASSLGGSDQPQHF	TRBV7-9	TRBJ1-5
CASSVGSHNEQFF	TRBV27	TRBJ2-1
CASGLVPRADGNEKLFF	TRBV12-5	TRBJ1-4
CASSQKIGPTGELFF	TRBV4-1	TRBJ2-2
CASSEALLGQPQHF	TRBV2	TRBJ1-5
CASSGPWDLASTDTQYF	TRBV2	TRBJ2-3
CASSLGYQETQYF	TRBV7-9	TRBJ2-5
CASSSSSGSSHEQYF	TRBV7-6	TRBJ2-7
CASSLDPEVTQYF	TRBV28	TRBJ2-3
CAISESAPQRYPTDTQYF	TRBV10-3	TRBJ2-3
CASSLGGNYGYTF	TRBV19	TRBJ1-2
CASSFTLYDGYGYTF	TRBV27	TRBJ1-2
CASSPGTSGRLVDTGELFF	TRBV7-3	TRBJ2-2
CASSEDRSAEQYF	TRBV25-1	TRBJ2-7
CASTFTTGSTEAFF	TRBV19	TRBJ1-1
CASSPDYNEQFF	TRBV27	TRBJ2-1
CASSIKILLAGADTQYF	TRBV19	TRBJ2-3
CASSPGTTNTGELFF	TRBV9	TRBJ2-2
CASASLLDRSYEQYF	TRBV19	TRBJ2-7
CASSSQGVDGYTF	TRBV5-1	TRBJ1-2
CASSPPRYNEQFF	TRBV7-9	TRBJ2-1
CASSPTSMVYEQYF	TRBV7-8	TRBJ2-7
CASSLGTVEAFF	TRBV11-2	TRBJ1-1
CASSAGTGTGDAGNTIYF	TRBV9	TRBJ1-3
CASSLRETNEKLFF	TRBV4-3	TRBJ1-4
CASSHEEIKGTEAFF	TRBV4-3	TRBJ1-1
CASSLSGSGANVLTF	TRBV5-6	TRBJ2-6
CASSLIASAVSYEQYF	TRBV7-2	TRBJ2-7
CASSHSHTGHGNTIYF	TRBV4-1	TRBJ1-3
CASSSYMGGENIQYF	TRBV28	TRBJ2-4
CASSERRLSGANVLTF	TRBV25-1	TRBJ2-6
CASSLSLQVGAFF	TRBV13	TRBJ1-1
CASIGTPYTEAFF	TRBV2	TRBJ1-1
CASTPGGGLLSWEQYF	TRBV5-6	TRBJ2-7
CASSTGLARPDTQYF	TRBV5-5	TRBJ2-3
CASSFRTTYEQYF	TRBV28	TRBJ2-7
CATSRDGEYQETQYF	TRBV15	TRBJ2-5
CASSLILGSSEQYF	TRBV7-9	TRBJ2-7
CASSSRLNSNQPQHF	TRBV7-2	TRBJ1-5
CASSFTPVNYGYTF	TRBV7-9	TRBJ1-2